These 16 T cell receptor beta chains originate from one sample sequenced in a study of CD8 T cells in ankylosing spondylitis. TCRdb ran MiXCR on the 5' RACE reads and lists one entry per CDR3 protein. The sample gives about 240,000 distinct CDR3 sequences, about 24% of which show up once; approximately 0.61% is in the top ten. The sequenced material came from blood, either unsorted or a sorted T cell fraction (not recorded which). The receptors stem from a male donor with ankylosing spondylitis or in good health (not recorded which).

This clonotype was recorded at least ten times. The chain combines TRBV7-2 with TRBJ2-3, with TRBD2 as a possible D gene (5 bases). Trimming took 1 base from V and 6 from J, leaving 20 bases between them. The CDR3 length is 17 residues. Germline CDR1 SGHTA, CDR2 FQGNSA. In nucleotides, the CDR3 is TGTGCCAGCAGCTTAGGTATTGGTAGCGTTCGCAGGGATACGCAGTATTTT. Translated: CASSLGIGSVRRDTQYF.

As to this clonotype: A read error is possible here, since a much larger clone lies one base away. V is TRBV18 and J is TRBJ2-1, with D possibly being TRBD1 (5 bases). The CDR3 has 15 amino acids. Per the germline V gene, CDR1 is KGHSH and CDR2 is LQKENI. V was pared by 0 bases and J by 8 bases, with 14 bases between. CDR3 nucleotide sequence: TGTGCCAGCTCACCACCGAGCAAAGGGGATTATGAGCAGTTCTTC. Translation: CASSPPSKGDYEQFF.

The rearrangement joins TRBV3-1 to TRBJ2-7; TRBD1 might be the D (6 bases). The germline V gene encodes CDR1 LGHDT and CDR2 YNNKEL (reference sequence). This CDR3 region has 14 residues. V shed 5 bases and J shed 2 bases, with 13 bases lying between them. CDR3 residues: CASSFGTSAYEQYF. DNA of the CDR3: TGTGCCAGCAGCTTCGGGACATCGGCCTACGAGCAGTACTTC.

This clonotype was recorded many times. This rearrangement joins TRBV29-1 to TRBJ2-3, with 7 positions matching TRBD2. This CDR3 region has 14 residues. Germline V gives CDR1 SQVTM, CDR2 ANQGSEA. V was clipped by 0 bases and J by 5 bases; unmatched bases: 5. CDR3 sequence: CSVEDQGGVDTQYF. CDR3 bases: TGCAGCGTTGAAGATCAGGGAGGGGTAGATACGCAGTATTTT.

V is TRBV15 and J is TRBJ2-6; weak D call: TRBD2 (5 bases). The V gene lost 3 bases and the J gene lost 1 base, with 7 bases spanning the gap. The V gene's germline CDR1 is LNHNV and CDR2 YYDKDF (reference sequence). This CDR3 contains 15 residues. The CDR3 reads CATSRRASGANVLTF. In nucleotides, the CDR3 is TGTGCCACCAGCAGGAGGGCGTCTGGGGCCAACGTCCTGACTTTC.

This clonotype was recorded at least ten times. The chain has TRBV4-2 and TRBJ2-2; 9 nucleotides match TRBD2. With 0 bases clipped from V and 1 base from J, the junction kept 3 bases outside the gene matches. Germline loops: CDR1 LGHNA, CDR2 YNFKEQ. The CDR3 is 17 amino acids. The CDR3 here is CASSQEWRGGNTGELFF. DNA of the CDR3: TGTGCCAGCAGCCAAGAGTGGCGGGGGGGGAACACCGGGGAGCTGTTTTTT.

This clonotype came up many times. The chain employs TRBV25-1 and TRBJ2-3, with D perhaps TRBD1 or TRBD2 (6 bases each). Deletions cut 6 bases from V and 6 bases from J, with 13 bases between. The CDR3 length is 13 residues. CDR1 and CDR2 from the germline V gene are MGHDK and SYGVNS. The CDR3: CASRQGLSDTQYF. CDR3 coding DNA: TGTGCCAGCAGACAGGGACTCAGCGATACGCAGTATTTT.

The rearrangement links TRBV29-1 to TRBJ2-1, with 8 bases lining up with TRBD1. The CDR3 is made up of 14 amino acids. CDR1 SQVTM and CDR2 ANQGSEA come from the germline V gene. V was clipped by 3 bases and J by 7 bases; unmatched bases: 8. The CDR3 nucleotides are TGCAGCGTTGACCAGGGGGCGCCCCGGAATGAGCAGTTCTTC. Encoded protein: CSVDQGAPRNEQFF.

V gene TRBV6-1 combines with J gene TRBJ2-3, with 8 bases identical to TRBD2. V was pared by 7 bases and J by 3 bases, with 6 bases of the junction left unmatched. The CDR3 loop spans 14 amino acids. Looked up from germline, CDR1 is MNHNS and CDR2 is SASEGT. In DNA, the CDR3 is TGTGCCAGCATCGGGGGGGCCGGGACAGATACGCAGTATTTT. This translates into CASIGGAGTDTQYF.

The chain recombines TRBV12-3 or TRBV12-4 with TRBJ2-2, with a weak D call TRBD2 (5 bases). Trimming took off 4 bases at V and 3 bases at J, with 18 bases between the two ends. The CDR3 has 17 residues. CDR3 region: CASSWALRVSHTGELFF. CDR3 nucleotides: TGTGCCAGCAGTTGGGCTTTGAGGGTTAGTCACACCGGGGAGCTGTTTTTT.

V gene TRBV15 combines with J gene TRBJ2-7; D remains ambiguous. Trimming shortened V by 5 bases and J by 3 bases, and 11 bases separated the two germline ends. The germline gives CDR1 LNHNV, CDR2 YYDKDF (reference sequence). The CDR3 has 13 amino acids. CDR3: CATSPRLIYEQYF. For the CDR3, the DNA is TGTGCCACCAGCCCTCGTCTAATCTACGAGCAGTACTTC.

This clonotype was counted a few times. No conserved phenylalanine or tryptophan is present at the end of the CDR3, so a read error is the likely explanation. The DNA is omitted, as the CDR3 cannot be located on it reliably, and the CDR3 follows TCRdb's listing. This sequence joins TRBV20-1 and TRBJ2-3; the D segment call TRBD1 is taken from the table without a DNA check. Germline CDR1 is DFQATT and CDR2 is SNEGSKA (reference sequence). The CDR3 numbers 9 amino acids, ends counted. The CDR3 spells CSARGDSLG.

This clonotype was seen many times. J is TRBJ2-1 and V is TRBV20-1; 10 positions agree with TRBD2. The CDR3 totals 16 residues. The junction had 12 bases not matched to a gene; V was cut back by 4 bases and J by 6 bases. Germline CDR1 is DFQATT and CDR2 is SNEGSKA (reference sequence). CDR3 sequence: CSATYHLAGAANEQFF. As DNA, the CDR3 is TGCAGTGCTACATACCACCTAGCGGGGGCCGCCAATGAGCAGTTCTTC.

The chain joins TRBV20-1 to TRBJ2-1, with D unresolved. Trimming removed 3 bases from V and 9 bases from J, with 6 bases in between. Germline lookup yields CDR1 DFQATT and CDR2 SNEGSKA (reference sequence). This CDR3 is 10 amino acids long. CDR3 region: CSASSTEQFF. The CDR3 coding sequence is TGCAGTGCTAGTTCCACTGAGCAGTTCTTC.

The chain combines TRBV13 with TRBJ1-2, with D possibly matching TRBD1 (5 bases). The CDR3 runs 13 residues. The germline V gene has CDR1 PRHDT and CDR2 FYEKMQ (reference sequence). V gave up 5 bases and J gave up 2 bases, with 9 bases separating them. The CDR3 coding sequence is TGTGCCAGCAGCCTACAGGAGAACTATGGCTACACCTTC. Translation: CASSLQENYGYTF.

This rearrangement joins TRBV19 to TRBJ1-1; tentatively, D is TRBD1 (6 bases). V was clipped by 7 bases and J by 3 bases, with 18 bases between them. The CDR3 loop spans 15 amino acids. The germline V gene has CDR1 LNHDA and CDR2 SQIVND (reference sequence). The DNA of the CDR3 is TGTGCCAGTACCCAGGGGAGGACGTCGGACACTGAAGCTTTCTTT. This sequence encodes CASTQGRTSDTEAFF.